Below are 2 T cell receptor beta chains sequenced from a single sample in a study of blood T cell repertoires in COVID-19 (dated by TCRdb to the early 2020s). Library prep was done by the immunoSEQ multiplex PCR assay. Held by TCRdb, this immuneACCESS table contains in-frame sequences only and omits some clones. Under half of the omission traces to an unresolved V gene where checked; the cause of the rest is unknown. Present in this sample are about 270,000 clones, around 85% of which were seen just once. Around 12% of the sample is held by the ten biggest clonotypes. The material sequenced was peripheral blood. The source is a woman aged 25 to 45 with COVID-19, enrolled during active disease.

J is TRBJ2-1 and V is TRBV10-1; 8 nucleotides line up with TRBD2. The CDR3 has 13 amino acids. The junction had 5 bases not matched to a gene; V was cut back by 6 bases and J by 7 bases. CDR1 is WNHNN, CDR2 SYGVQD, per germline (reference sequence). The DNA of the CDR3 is TGCGCCAGCAGCCCGGGACTAGTGAATGAGCAGTTCTTC. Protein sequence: CASSPGLVNEQFF.

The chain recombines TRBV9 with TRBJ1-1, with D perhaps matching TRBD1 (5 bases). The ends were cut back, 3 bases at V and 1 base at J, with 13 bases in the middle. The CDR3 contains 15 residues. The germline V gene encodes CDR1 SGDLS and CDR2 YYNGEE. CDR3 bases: TGTGCCAGCAGCGGATCAGGGATTTGGAACACTGAAGCTTTCTTT. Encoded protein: CASSGSGIWNTEAFF.